A single sample is the source of the 22 T cell receptor beta chains below, sequenced in a study of T cells in Graves' hyperthyroidism and ophthalmopathy. From RNA transcripts, TCR beta CDR3 regions were amplified. The TCR CDR3 first-round RT-PCR relied on the HTBI primer set. TCRdb fed the multiplex PCR reads into MiXCR, producing one record per CDR3 protein. This table has under 550,000 distinct CDR3 sequences, about an eighth appearing once. What was sequenced was blood. These receptors were collected from a woman aged 18-29 years with Graves' hyperthyroidism.

On this clonotype: This sequence may be a read error, since a much larger clone differs from it by one base. This chain joins TRBV7-2 and TRBJ2-3, with no clear D. V was clipped by 7 bases and J by 2 bases, with 19 bases between them. CDR3 length: 16 residues. Germline CDR1 is SGHTA and CDR2 is FQGNSA. The chain's CDR3 is CASTRVVQSLTDTQYF. The CDR3, as DNA: TGTGCCAGCACCCGAGTGGTCCAGTCGCTCACAGATACGCAGTATTTT.

This clonotype was observed at least ten times. The chain couples TRBV7-6 to TRBJ2-1, with 7 bases lining up with TRBD2. Trimming at V came to 0 bases and at J to 6 bases, leaving 17 bases not matched to a gene. The CDR3 covers 19 residues. From germline, CDR1 is SGHVS and CDR2 FNYEAQ. The CDR3 spells CASSLAGAHACGSSNEQFF. In nucleotides, the CDR3 is TGTGCCAGCAGCTTAGCAGGGGCACATGCTTGCGGGAGTAGCAATGAGCAGTTCTTC.

Only a few counts were recorded for this clonotype. The chain uses TRBV5-1 and TRBJ2-7; tentative D call: TRBD1 (5 bases). Germline V gene sequence: CDR1 SGHRS, CDR2 YFSETQ. Trimming took 4 bases from V and 4 from J, leaving 15 bases between them. The CDR3 runs to 14 residues. CDR3 residues: CASSPSDTRYEQYF. The CDR3 bases are TGCGCCAGCAGCCCGTCGGACACGAGATACGAGCAGTACTTC.

This clonotype was counted between two and nine times. The chain links TRBV9 to TRBJ2-2; 13 positions match TRBD2. Germline assignment: CDR1 SGDLS and CDR2 YYNGEE. Trimming at V came to 5 bases and at J to 5 bases, leaving 6 bases not matched to a gene. CDR3 length: 16 residues. CDR3 protein: CASRGGLAGETGELFF. DNA of the CDR3: TGTGCCAGCAGGGGAGGACTAGCGGGAGAAACCGGGGAGCTGTTTTTT.

Many counts were recorded for this clonotype. V usage is TRBV5-1 and J usage is TRBJ2-1; D is unclear. Germline V gene sequence: CDR1 SGHRS, CDR2 YFSETQ. This CDR3 contains 12 residues. V lost 4 bases and J 9 bases, leaving 11 bases between the germline ends. In nucleotides, the CDR3 is TGCGCCAGCAGCCCTTTTTGGACTGAGCAGTTCTTC. Translation: CASSPFWTEQFF.

This clonotype was recorded many times. CDR3 amino acids: CASSGGLAGAYNEQFF. CDR3 nucleotides: TGTGCCAGCAGCGGCGGACTAGCGGGAGCCTACAATGAGCAGTTCTTC. The gene calls are TRBV2 and TRBJ2-1; 13 bases fit TRBD2. The germline gives CDR1 SNHLY, CDR2 FYNNEI. The CDR3 extends over 16 amino acids. V dropped 6 bases and J dropped 2; count of bases not matched to a gene: 4.

This clonotype has ten or more counts. The chain employs TRBV28 and TRBJ1-5; a possible D gene is TRBD1 (5 bases). The CDR3 length is 15 residues. Trimming shortened V by 8 bases and J by 0 bases, and 14 bases separated the two germline ends. Germline V gene lookup returns CDR1 MDHEN and CDR2 SYDVKM. The chain's CDR3 is CASFTGTYSNQPQHF. In DNA, the CDR3 is TGTGCCAGCTTCACAGGCACGTATAGCAATCAGCCCCAGCATTTT.

This clonotype was seen ten or more times. The rearrangement links TRBV11-2 to TRBJ2-3; 7 nucleotides agree with TRBD2. CDR1 and CDR2 from the germline V gene are SGHAT and FQNNGV. The CDR3 has 16 residues. The trim removed 1 base at V and 2 bases at J, leaving 6 bases unmatched. The CDR3 DNA reads TGTGCCAGCAGCTTAGGACTAGCCCTATTCACAGATACGCAGTATTTT. Amino acid sequence: CASSLGLALFTDTQYF.

This clonotype was seen many times. The chain is built from TRBV6-1 and TRBJ2-7; D possibly corresponds to TRBD2 (6 bases). V was cut by 4 bases and J by 0 bases, with 13 bases left in between. Germline V gene data show CDR1 as MNHNS and CDR2 as SASEGT. This CDR3 contains 15 residues. The CDR3 spells CASSVAGPFSYEQYF. The CDR3 nucleotides are TGTGCCAGCAGTGTCGCGGGGCCCTTCTCCTACGAGCAGTACTTC.

This clonotype was recorded at least ten times. This chain connects TRBV28 to TRBJ2-5, with 11 bases lining up with TRBD1. Per the germline V gene, CDR1 is MDHEN and CDR2 is SYDVKM. V was clipped by 1 base and J by 4 bases; unmatched bases: 2. The CDR3 runs to 15 residues. CDR3 in DNA: TGTGCCAGCAGTTTATTGGACAGGGGGCGAGAGACCCAGTACTTC. The encoded protein is CASSLLDRGRETQYF.

The V and J genes are TRBV3-1 and TRBJ1-2; a possible D gene is TRBD1 (6 bases). V gave up 1 base and J gave up 6 bases, with 12 bases separating them. The CDR3 is 14 residues long. Germline CDR1 LGHDT, CDR2 YNNKEL (reference sequence). The CDR3 DNA reads as TGTGCCAGCAGCCAAGGGACAGCAAGTGATGGCTACACCTTC. Translation: CASSQGTASDGYTF.

This clonotype was seen a handful of times. The chain couples TRBV19 to TRBJ2-1; 8 bases match TRBD2. The CDR3 covers 15 residues. Trimming cost V 3 bases and J 5 bases; bases outside gene matches: 6. CDR1 and CDR2 (germline): LNHDA, SQIVND (reference sequence). Here the CDR3 reads CASSITREAHNEQFF. In DNA form, the CDR3 reads TGTGCCAGTAGTATTACGCGGGAGGCACACAATGAGCAGTTCTTC.

This clonotype was seen more than once but under ten times. V gene TRBV13 combines with J gene TRBJ1-6; D gene unclear. V was trimmed by 2 bases and J by 7 bases, leaving 6 bases between them. Germline V gives CDR1 PRHDT, CDR2 FYEKMQ (reference sequence). CDR3 length equals 13 residues. CDR3 sequence: CASSLQRNSPLHF. The CDR3 DNA follows: TGTGCCAGCAGCTTACAGCGGAATTCACCCCTCCACTTT.

J is TRBJ1-2 and V is TRBV5-1; D is possibly TRBD1 (6 bases). Germline-derived CDR1 and CDR2 are SGHRS and YFSETQ. Trimming left V 5 bases short and J 8 bases short, with 19 bases between. This CDR3 has 14 residues. CDR3 coding DNA: TGCGCCAGCAGGAGACCGGGGGGCGGGCGCGGCTACACCTTC. Its translation is CASRRPGGGRGYTF. The full variable domain, its missing parts supplied by reference TRBV5-1 and TRBJ1-2, is KAGVTQTPRYLIKTRGQQVTLSCSPISGHRSVSWYQQTPGQGLQFLFEYFSETQRNKGNFPGRFSGRQFSNSRSEMNVSTLELGDSALYLCASRRPGGGRGYTFGSGTRLTVV.

This clonotype has a single count. It may be a read error: a sequence one base away is much more abundant. The chain couples TRBV27 to TRBJ2-2, with 10 bases identical to TRBD2. Per the germline V gene, CDR1 is MNHEY and CDR2 is SMNVEV (reference sequence). V lost 1 base to trimming and J lost 0 bases; unmatched junction nucleotides: 5. The CDR3 loop spans 18 amino acids. The CDR3 here is CASSLWVAGGSNTGELFF. The CDR3 DNA reads as TGTGCCAGCAGTTTATGGGTAGCGGGAGGTTCGAACACCGGGGAGCTGTTTTTT.

The chain links TRBV5-1 to TRBJ2-3; the match to TRBD2 covers 7 bases. Germline trimming cut 0 bases from V and 8 bases from J; bases unmatched to any gene: 9. CDR1 is SGHRS and CDR2 is YFSETQ in the germline V gene. The CDR3 consists of 15 residues. The CDR3 sequence: CASSLEAGVWGTQYF. CDR3 in DNA: TGCGCCAGCAGCTTGGAGGCGGGAGTTTGGGGTACGCAGTATTTT.

With respect to this clonotype: This may come from a read error, since a much larger clone is one base off. The V call is TRBV7-8, the J call TRBJ1-2, with D possibly being TRBD1 (5 bases). The germline CDR1 and CDR2 sequences are SGHVS and FQNEAQ. There are 13 residues in the CDR3. The CDR3 DNA is TGTGCCGGCAGCCCTATTTCGGGGGGAGTCTACACCTTC. Translated, it gives CAGSPISGGVYTF.

This clonotype has ten or more counts. As DNA, the CDR3 is TGTGCCAGCAGTTTTGTAGGGAGGAGCTCACCCCTCCACTTT. Protein product: CASSFVGRSSPLHF. V gene TRBV28 combines with J gene TRBJ1-6; D remains ambiguous. The V gene lost 3 bases and the J gene lost 10 bases, with 13 bases spanning the gap. The CDR3 length is 14 residues. CDR1 is MDHEN and CDR2 is SYDVKM in the germline V gene.

Ten or more counts support this clonotype. V and J are TRBV20-1 and TRBJ2-1, with D unresolved. Germline-derived CDR1 and CDR2 are DFQATT and SNEGSKA (reference sequence). V shed 0 bases and J shed 4 bases, with 13 bases lying between them. This CDR3 region has 15 residues. The CDR3 region has the DNA TGCAGTGCTAGAGAGGGCGGAGTAGATTACAATGAGCAGTTCTTC. Translation gives CSAREGGVDYNEQFF.

Many counts were recorded for this clonotype. The chain employs TRBV6-2 or TRBV6-3 and TRBJ2-5, with 10 nucleotides matching TRBD2. V trimming: 6 bases; J trimming: 3 bases; junction bases outside the gene matches: 4. This CDR3 contains 14 residues. Germline V gene sequence: CDR1 MNHEY, CDR2 SVGEGT. The CDR3 DNA is TGTGCCAGCAGCCTTCTAGCGGGAGAAGAGACCCAGTACTTC. As protein: CASSLLAGEETQYF.

This clonotype was counted ten times or more. The rearrangement joins TRBV6-2 or TRBV6-3 to TRBJ2-5; TRBD2 might be the D (6 bases). Germline V gives CDR1 MNHEY, CDR2 SVGEGT. The CDR3 has 17 residues. V lost 4 bases and J 2 bases, leaving 20 bases between the germline ends. The chain's CDR3 is CASSSLPTGLLQETQYF. The CDR3, as DNA: TGTGCCAGCAGTTCCCTCCCAACTGGACTACTTCAAGAGACCCAGTACTTC.

This clonotype was observed many times. The chain is built from TRBV7-2 and TRBJ2-7; D is undetermined. V dropped 6 bases and J dropped 5 bases, with 8 bases sitting between them. Germline CDR1 is SGHTA and CDR2 is FQGNSA. The length of the CDR3 is 11 residues. The chain's CDR3 is CASSFRNEQYF. The CDR3 DNA sequence: TGTGCCAGCAGTTTTAGGAACGAGCAGTACTTC.